These 28 T cell receptor beta chains were all obtained from the same sample, sequenced in a study of T cell repertoires in cytomegalovirus infection (dated by TCRdb to the late 2010s). Their antigens are not known. The listed sequencing device is Illumina HiSeq 1500. TCRdb reworked the public reads: Q25 trimming with fastp, MiXCR clone assembly, productive beta chains retained. Every distinct CDR3 protein forms one entry, paired with its most common genes and DNA. The sample has some 940,000 distinct CDR3 sequences on record, roughly 31% of them singletons. The ten biggest clones cover around an eighth of the sample. In light of the paper, this sample's treatment or condition label describes: in vitro stimulation with specific CMV peptide epitopes to enrich CMV-specific T cells. The specimen comprised cultured CD8+ T cells from PBMCs, sampled from culture after CMV antigen stimulation. The receptor set was obtained from a human donor in good health (CMV status not recorded). Some clones in this sample may be carry-over from other donors' samples.

The J gene is TRBJ2-2, the V gene TRBV18; the D call may be TRBD1 or TRBD2 (5 bases each). This CDR3 has 15 amino acids. V was shortened by 1 base and J by 4 bases, with 10 bases between the two germline ends. Germline CDR1 is KGHSH and CDR2 is LQKENI. The CDR3 DNA sequence: TGTGCCAGCTCACCACGTCCAGGGAGCACCGGGGAGCTGTTTTTT. Protein sequence: CASSPRPGSTGELFF.

There are many counts of this clonotype. The chain is built from TRBV7-8 and TRBJ1-1, with D unresolved. CDR3 size: 14 residues. Germline V CDR1 and CDR2: SGHVS, FQNEAQ. V was clipped by 1 base and J by 5 bases, with 11 bases between them. The CDR3: CASSLEGLGTEAFF. The CDR3 nucleotides read TGTGCCAGCAGCTTAGAAGGCCTTGGGACTGAAGCTTTCTTT.

The rearrangement links TRBV6-6 to TRBJ1-6; no clear D gene. Trimming cost V 7 bases and J 3 bases, with 10 bases left between them. CDR1 and CDR2 (germline): MNHNY, SVGAGI (reference sequence). The CDR3 consists of 14 residues. The CDR3, as DNA: TGTGCCAGCACCGAGGGATACTATAATTCACCCCTCCACTTT. Translating gives CASTEGYYNSPLHF.

This chain links TRBV7-9 with TRBJ1-3; 10 nucleotides align to TRBD1. From germline, CDR1 is SEHNR and CDR2 FQNEAQ (reference sequence). This CDR3 spans 17 amino acids. The trim removed 5 bases at V and 4 bases at J, leaving 11 bases unmatched. The CDR3 loop reads CASSRVGQGKFGNTIYF. In DNA, the CDR3 is TGTGCCAGCAGCCGAGTGGGACAGGGGAAATTCGGAAACACCATATATTTT.

The rearrangement uses TRBV7-9 and TRBJ2-3, with 8 bases identical to TRBD2. Germline lookup yields CDR1 SEHNR and CDR2 FQNEAQ (reference sequence). The V segment lost 2 bases and the J segment 1 base; nucleotides outside the gene matches: 5. CDR3 length: 16 amino acids. In DNA form, the CDR3 reads TGTGCCAGCAGCTTACCTCCGGGGGGGCGCACAGATACGCAGTATTTT. Protein product: CASSLPPGGRTDTQYF.

In its sample, this clonotype was seen a few times. The chain is built from TRBV27 and TRBJ2-2; TRBD1 aligns across 8 bases. Germline trimming cut 8 bases from V and 4 bases from J; bases unmatched to any gene: 6. The germline gives CDR1 MNHEY, CDR2 SMNVEV (reference sequence). The CDR3 contains 14 residues. CDR3 in DNA: TGTGCCAGCCAGACAGGGGTCGGCACCGGGGAGCTGTTTTTT. It specifies CASQTGVGTGELFF.

The genes are TRBV6-2 or TRBV6-3 and TRBJ2-7, with 8 bases that match TRBD2. The CDR3 covers 18 residues. Germline V gives CDR1 MNHEY, CDR2 SVGEGT. The trim removed 0 bases at V and 0 bases at J, leaving 10 bases unmatched. CDR3 loop: CASSYSTSEGLSSYEQYV. CDR3 DNA: TGTGCCAGCAGTTACTCGACTAGCGAGGGGTTAAGCTCCTACGAGCAGTACGTC.

This clonotype turned up a few times. The chain links TRBV27 to TRBJ2-4; D is undetermined. CDR3 length: 14 amino acids. The germline CDR1 and CDR2 sequences are MNHEY and SMNVEV (reference sequence). Deletions cut 8 bases from V and 3 bases from J, with 14 bases between. The CDR3 region has the DNA TGTGCCAGCCATTCCAGAAGGGTCAAAAACATTCAGTACTTC. It specifies CASHSRRVKNIQYF.

This clonotype was recorded a few times. The chain recombines TRBV4-3 with TRBJ1-2; D might be TRBD1 (5 bases). Per germline, CDR1 LGHNA and CDR2 YSLEER. V lost 1 base and J 0 bases, leaving 12 bases between the germline ends. The CDR3 is made up of 16 amino acids. The CDR3 protein is CASSQGRGATNYGYTF. CDR3 sequence (DNA): TGCGCCAGCAGCCAAGGTCGTGGGGCGACTAACTATGGCTACACCTTC.

The rearrangement joins TRBV2 to TRBJ2-1, with 9 bases matching TRBD1. The CDR3 runs 15 residues. The germline V gene encodes CDR1 SNHLY and CDR2 FYNNEI. With 4 bases clipped from V and 3 bases from J, the junction kept 4 bases outside the gene matches. The CDR3 DNA reads TGTGCCAGCAGTGGAGGGGACAGGGTCTACAATGAGCAGTTCTTC. This codes for CASSGGDRVYNEQFF.

The chain is built from TRBV27 and TRBJ2-4; no clear D gene. Germline V CDR1 and CDR2: MNHEY, SMNVEV (reference sequence). The CDR3 covers 17 residues. V was pared by 6 bases and J by 0 bases, with 18 bases between. Here the CDR3 DNA reads TGTGCCAGCAGCTTACTGGGAATTTGGGGAGCCAAAAACATTCAGTACTTC. Translated, it gives CASSLLGIWGAKNIQYF.

The chain has TRBV7-9 and TRBJ2-2; D uncertain. CDR3 length equals 17 residues. The V end lost 4 bases, the J end lost 0 bases, and 15 bases lay between the germline ends. In germline, CDR1 is SEHNR, CDR2 FQNEAQ (reference sequence). In DNA, the CDR3 is TGTGCCAGCAGCTCACTTTGGGCGGACGCGAACACCGGGGAGCTGTTTTTT. Amino acids: CASSSLWADANTGELFF. Looking up the rest from reference TRBV7-9 and TRBJ2-2 gives the full variable domain: DTGVSQNPRHKITKRGQNVTFRCDPISEHNRLYWYRQTLGQGPEFLTYFQNEAQLEKSRLLSDRFSAERPKGSFSTLEIQRTEQGDSAMYLCASSSLWADANTGELFFGEGSRLTVL.

This clonotype showed up just a few times. The V and J genes are TRBV11-3 and TRBJ2-4; D is perhaps TRBD1 (6 bases). Germline V gene lookup returns CDR1 SGHNT and CDR2 YENEEA. The CDR3 totals 13 residues. V was trimmed by 5 bases and J by 5 bases, leaving 10 bases between them. CDR3 nucleotide sequence: TGTGCCAGCAGCCCCAGGGGTCAAAACATTCAGTACTTC. The encoded protein is CASSPRGQNIQYF. The whole variable domain, remainder taken from reference TRBV11-3 and TRBJ2-4, is EAGVVQSPRYKIIEKKQPVAFWCNPISGHNTLYWYLQNLGQGPELLIRYENEEAVDDSQLPKDRFSAERLKGVDSTLKIQPAELGDSAVYLCASSPRGQNIQYFGAGTRLSVL.

In DNA, the CDR3 is TGTGCCAGCAGTTTAGTATGGAGCTCTGGGGCCAACGTCCTGACTTTC. Its protein product is CASSLVWSSGANVLTF. The genes are TRBV12-3 or TRBV12-4 and TRBJ2-6; D gene uncertain. The CDR3 extends over 16 amino acids. The germline V and J ends were trimmed by 1 base and 0 bases, with 7 bases remaining between them.

This clonotype came up many times. This chain joins TRBV7-2 and TRBJ1-2, with 7 bases identical to TRBD1. With 3 bases clipped from V and 4 bases from J, the junction kept 11 bases outside the gene matches. The CDR3 extends over 16 amino acids. From germline, CDR1 is SGHTA and CDR2 FQGNSA. DNA for the CDR3: TGTGCCAGCAGCTTGGGGTTGACAGGGCCAGCCTATGGCTACACCTTC. Its protein is CASSLGLTGPAYGYTF.

This clonotype was seen many times. The chain uses TRBV19 and TRBJ2-7; weak D call: TRBD2 (5 bases). Germline V gene sequence: CDR1 LNHDA, CDR2 SQIVND (reference sequence). V was shortened by 5 bases and J by 1 base, with 9 bases between the two germline ends. This CDR3 is 13 amino acids long. CDR3 DNA sequence: TGTGCCAGTAGTGCCGGGATTTCCTACGAGCAGTACTTC. Its translation: CASSAGISYEQYF.

The V and J genes are TRBV9 and TRBJ1-1, with D hard to call. The V end was cut by 0 bases, the J end by 0 bases, with 9 bases between. CDR3 length equals 15 residues. In germline, CDR1 is SGDLS, CDR2 YYNGEE. CDR3 coding DNA: TGTGCCAGCAGCGTAGGTGGAGGGTTGAACACTGAAGCTTTCTTT. Protein product: CASSVGGGLNTEAFF.

This chain uses TRBV5-5 with TRBJ2-1, with D maybe TRBD1 (5 bases). Germline loops: CDR1 SGHKS, CDR2 YYEKEE (reference sequence). The germline V and J ends were trimmed by 0 bases and 8 bases, with 15 bases remaining between them. The CDR3 has 15 amino acids. CDR3 amino acids: CASSLGQWDRDEQFF. The CDR3 DNA follows: TGTGCCAGCAGCTTGGGACAGTGGGATCGGGATGAGCAGTTCTTC.

This clonotype appeared a single time. The CDR3: CASCTRIEAFF. The CDR3 DNA is TGTGCCAGCTGCACCCGGATTGAAGCTTTCTTT. V usage is TRBV7-9 and J usage is TRBJ1-1; no firm D call. This CDR3 is 11 amino acids long. Germline V gene lookup returns CDR1 SEHNR and CDR2 FQNEAQ (reference sequence). The V and J ends lost 8 bases and 7 bases respectively, with 11 bases between them.

This clonotype has a handful of counts. CDR3 in amino acids: CASSGGTGIRELFF. In nucleotides, the CDR3 is TGTGCCAGCTCCGGGGGGACAGGGATCCGGGAGCTGTTTTTT. The chain is built from TRBV6-2 or TRBV6-3 and TRBJ2-2; 9 bases are a match to TRBD1. The V gene end was trimmed by 8 bases and the J gene end by 9 bases; junction bases not matched to a gene: 10. The CDR3 loop spans 14 amino acids. Germline V CDR1 and CDR2: MNHEY, SVGEGT.

The rearrangement links TRBV6-6 to TRBJ1-2; D is ambiguous. The germline V gene encodes CDR1 MNHNY and CDR2 SVGAGI (reference sequence). The CDR3 consists of 15 residues. V was trimmed by 0 bases and J by 0 bases, leaving 8 bases between them. In DNA, the CDR3 is TGTGCCAGCAGTTACTCGAAGCGAGCTAACTATGGCTACACCTTC. Its protein is CASSYSKRANYGYTF.

Of note for this clonotype: This could be a read error, since a much larger clone is one nucleotide away. The chain links TRBV7-2 to TRBJ1-5; D not resolved. The CDR3 runs to 15 residues. Germline CDR1 reads SGHTA; CDR2 reads FQGNSA. CDR3: CVSSLNSYSNQPQHF. The CDR3 DNA reads TGTGTCAGCAGCTTAAACAGCTATAGCAATCAGCCCCAGCATTTT. The complete variable domain, with remaining parts taken from reference TRBV7-2 and TRBJ1-5, reads GAGVSQSPSNKVTEKGKDVELRCDPISGHTALYWYRQSLGQGLEFLIYFQGNSAPDKSGLPSDRFSAERTGGSVSTLTIQRTQQEDSAVYLCVSSLNSYSNQPQHFGDGTRLSIL.

This clonotype was seen many times. V is TRBV12-3 or TRBV12-4 and J is TRBJ2-5; 8 bases map to TRBD2. There are 14 residues in the CDR3. The V gene end was trimmed by 4 bases and the J gene end by 5 bases; junction bases not matched to a gene: 6. For the CDR3, the DNA is TGTGCCAGCAGTTCGGGGGGGCCGACGGAGACCCAGTACTTC. Residues: CASSSGGPTETQYF.

The V call is TRBV2, the J call TRBJ1-5; 9 bases fit TRBD1. V lost 10 bases and J lost 4; bases outside the gene matches: 8. The length of the CDR3 is 14 residues. Germline-derived CDR1 and CDR2 are SNHLY and FYNNEI. The CDR3 loop reads CANMGTGTNQPQHF. The CDR3 DNA reads as TGTGCCAACATGGGGACAGGGACAAATCAGCCCCAGCATTTT.

This clonotype was detected many times. V gene TRBV7-2 combines with J gene TRBJ1-5; D gene ambiguous. Germline loops: CDR1 SGHTA, CDR2 FQGNSA. V dropped 4 bases and J dropped 7 bases, with 8 bases sitting between them. The CDR3 has 12 residues. This chain's CDR3 is CASSSVPQPQHF. The CDR3 coding sequence is TGTGCCAGCAGCTCGGTTCCCCAGCCCCAGCATTTT.

This clonotype appeared a few times. The chain uses TRBV12-5 and TRBJ2-7; D is ambiguous. This CDR3 region has 11 residues. Germline V gene sequence: CDR1 LGHNT, CDR2 FRNRAP. Trimming left V 2 bases short and J 4 bases short, with 3 bases between. The CDR3 region has the DNA TGTGCTAGTGGTTTGAGGTACGAGCAGTACTTC. Its translation is CASGLRYEQYF.

This clonotype was observed a single time. V usage is TRBV28 and J usage is TRBJ2-5; 10 bases align to TRBD1. The germline gives CDR1 MDHEN, CDR2 SYDVKM. The CDR3 totals 15 residues. The V segment lost 8 bases and the J segment 5 bases; nucleotides outside the gene matches: 11. The chain's CDR3 is CASGPRGQGWETQYF. In nucleotides, the CDR3 is TGTGCCAGCGGCCCCCGGGGACAGGGGTGGGAGACCCAGTACTTC. Together with reference TRBV28 and TRBJ2-5, the CDR3 gives the full variable domain: DVKVTQSSRYLVKRTGEKVFLECVQDMDHENMFWYRQDPGLGLRLIYFSYDVKMKEKGDIPEGYSVSREKKERFSLILESASTNQTSMYLCASGPRGQGWETQYFGPGTRLLVL.

This clonotype occurred a few times. At one boundary the junction diverges from the germline segment, which might be a read error. This rearrangement joins TRBV7-7 to TRBJ2-3; TRBD1 aligns across 9 bases. From germline, CDR1 is SSHAT and CDR2 FNYEAQ (reference sequence). The CDR3 sequence is 13 residues long. The CDR3 nucleotides read TGTGCTAGCAGCACGGACAGGGGAGATACGCAGTATTTT. Protein product: CASSTDRGDTQYF.